These T cell receptor beta chains were read from a single sample in a study of Ad26.COV2.S vaccination and SARS-CoV-2 variants. The data were produced by immunoSEQ multiplex PCR, yet TCRdb's version contains in-frame clones alone and is incomplete. This table has 400,000 or so clones, approximately 90% appearing once. The sequenced sample was peripheral blood, obtained in a trial of Ad26.COV2.S vaccine versus placebo. The receptors derive from a person aged 18-65 years who received the Ad26.COV2.S COVID-19 vaccine or a placebo. Each CDR3 is given with its conserved first and last residue. The order of the fields is clone size, J gene, V gene, D gene, CDR3 DNA, CDR3 protein. The D gene is left open where the match is weak. Some rows have no size entry. The others give once, few or many, or a class for an expanded clone.

>-|TRBJ2-7|TRBV15|-
TGTGCCACCAGCAGAGATCAAGACAGGAGCTCCTACGAGCAGTACTTC
CATSRDQDRSSYEQYF
>few|TRBJ1-1|TRBV10-2|-
TGCGCCAGCAGGGTGGGCCTGAACACTGAAGCTTTCTTT
CASRVGLNTEAFF
>-|TRBJ2-6|TRBV4-1|-
TGCGCCAGCAGCCAAGGCGAATATCACTCTGGGGCCAACGTCCTGACTTTC
CASSQGEYHSGANVLTF
>-|TRBJ1-1|TRBV4-2|TRBD1
TGTGCCAGCAGCCAAGAAGTAGGGGGCAACACTGAAGCTTTCTTT
CASSQEVGGNTEAFF
>once|TRBJ1-3|TRBV6-6|TRBD1
TGTGCCAGCAAGAGCAGGACAGGGTTAAACACCATATATTTT
CASKSRTGLNTIYF
>-|TRBJ2-7|TRBV5-5|TRBD1
TGTGCCAGCAGGACTACGGACAGGGGAACTTCCGAGCAGTACTTC
CASRTTDRGTSEQYF
>-|TRBJ2-7|TRBV27|-
TGTGCCAGCAGTTTATATGGCCCCGGGGGTGAGCAGTACTTC
CASSLYGPGGEQYF
>once|TRBJ1-2|TRBV3-1/TRBV3-2|TRBD1
TGTGCCAGCAGCCAAGAGGGGACAGCACTCTATGGCTACACCTTC
CASSQEGTALYGYTF
>-|TRBJ2-5|TRBV13|-
TGTGCCAGCAGCTATACCCAAGGCTCGGGGGCCGGAGAGACCCAGTACTTC
CASSYTQGSGAGETQYF
>-|TRBJ1-5|TRBV19|-
TGTGCCAGTAGCTACGGGACGGCCCGTGGGCCCCAGCATTTT
CASSYGTARGPQHF
>-|TRBJ2-1|TRBV7-2|TRBD1
TGTGCCAGCAGCCACCCGACAGGGGGTGTTGAGCAGTTCTTC
CASSHPTGGVEQFF
>-|TRBJ2-7|TRBV10-2|-
TGCGCCAGCAGTGAGTCTCCCGAGCAGTACTTC
CASSESPEQYF
>-|TRBJ2-5|TRBV5-1|-
TGCGCCAGCAGCCCCCAGGGACAAGAGACCCAGTACTTC
CASSPQGQETQYF
>-|TRBJ1-1|TRBV4-1|-
TGCGCCAGCAGCCAAGGGAGGGGGGCTGAAGCTTTCTTT
CASSQGRGAEAFF
>-|TRBJ2-3|TRBV7-7|-
TGTGCCAGCAGCCCCGGGACTCCTAAGGCAGATACGCAGTATTTT
CASSPGTPKADTQYF
>-|TRBJ2-7|TRBV9|-
TGTGCCAGCAGCGTCGGGATGTTAGAATCCCTATACGAGCAGTACTTC
CASSVGMLESLYEQYF
>-|TRBJ1-4|TRBV7-9|-
TGTGCCAGCAGCCCGGGACCGAGTAATGAAAAACTGTTTTTT
CASSPGPSNEKLFF
>-|TRBJ1-4|TRBV9|TRBD1
TGTGCCAGCAGCGTAAGCGGGACAGGGGGAGAAAAACTGTTTTTT
CASSVSGTGGEKLFF
>-|TRBJ2-7|TRBV2|-
TGTGCCAGCAGTGAGAATAGGGGGGTTGTCGAGCAGTACTTC
CASSENRGVVEQYF
>many|TRBJ1-2|TRBV12-2|-
TGTGCAAGTCGCTTAGCGCCCAGGGGATGCTATGGCTACACCTTC
CASRLAPRGCYGYTF
>-|TRBJ2-3|TRBV7-8|TRBD1
TGTGCCAGCAGCTTAGTCGCAGGGGGAACAGATACGCAGTATTTT
CASSLVAGGTDTQYF
>-|TRBJ1-6|TRBV19|-
TGTGCCAGTAGTATAAACGGACCCTCGCCCCTCCACTTT
CASSINGPSPLHF
>-|TRBJ1-1|TRBV9|TRBD1
TGTGCCAGCACCCCCCCAGAGACAGGGCTTCACACTGAAGCTTTCTTT
CASTPPETGLHTEAFF